Below are 10 T cell receptor beta chains sequenced from a single sample in a study of shared clonotypes between healthy human individuals. Using immunoSEQ multiplex PCR, the repertoire was profiled, and TCRdb retains in-frame clones only, with some absent. The sample gives millions of clones, just over 90% of which show up once; over 0.12% is in the top ten. The sequenced material came from naive CD4+ T cells sorted from blood. The subset here: CD45RA+ positively selected. The origin of the receptors is a young man in good health.

The chain has TRBV5-1 and TRBJ1-6; 10 bases fit TRBD1. Germline assignment: CDR1 SGHRS and CDR2 YFSETQ. V dropped 0 bases and J dropped 11; count of bases not matched to a gene: 8. The length of the CDR3 is 16 residues. This CDR3 reads CASSLEAGQGKAPLHF. For the CDR3, the DNA is TGCGCCAGCAGCTTGGAAGCGGGACAGGGGAAAGCACCCCTCCACTTT.

This clone was seen only once. A much more abundant neighbour one base away suggests this may be a read error. The same CDR3 arises from other DNA sequences in this sample as well. The rearrangement links TRBV7-3 to TRBJ1-1; D ambiguous. Trimming removed 3 bases from V and 1 base from J, with 6 bases in between. This CDR3 is built from 13 residues. CDR1 is SGHTA, CDR2 FQGTGA, per germline. The CDR3 sequence is CASSFSGNTEAFF. DNA of the CDR3: TGTGCCAGCAGCTTTTCGGGGAACACTGAAGCTTTCTTT.

This sequence joins TRBV7-6 and TRBJ2-3; TRBD1 matches 7 bases. This CDR3 is built from 17 residues. The J segment lost 2 bases and the V segment lost 5 bases, leaving 13 bases of the junction unmatched. Germline CDR1 and CDR2: SGHVS and FNYEAQ. The CDR3 spells CASSPSIETGITDTQYF. DNA of the CDR3: TGTGCCAGCAGCCCATCCATAGAGACAGGGATCACAGATACGCAGTATTTT. Supplemented by reference TRBV7-6 and TRBJ2-3, the full variable domain reads GAGVSQSPRYKVTKRGQDVALRCDPISGHVSLYWYRQALGQGPEFLTYFNYEAQQDKSGLPNDRFSAERPEGSISTLTIQRTEQRDSAMYRCASSPSIETGITDTQYFGPGTRLTVL.

With respect to this clone: This sample also contains other DNA sequences that code for the same CDR3. The rearrangement uses TRBV4-1 and TRBJ1-1; 11 bases match TRBD1. The trim removed 3 bases at V and 4 bases at J, leaving 1 base unmatched. The CDR3 is 14 amino acids. Germline V lookup: CDR1 MGHRA, CDR2 YSYEKL. CDR3 in amino acids: CASSQDRGRTEAFF. The CDR3 coding sequence is TGCGCCAGCAGCCAGGACAGGGGGCGCACTGAAGCTTTCTTT.

The chain recombines TRBV14 with TRBJ2-3; D is ambiguous. The germline gives CDR1 SGHDN, CDR2 FVKESK. The CDR3 is 12 residues long. The germline V and J ends were trimmed by 1 base and 5 bases, with 4 bases remaining between them. The CDR3 sequence: CASSQVKDTQYF. The CDR3 coding sequence is TGTGCCAGCAGCCAAGTAAAAGATACGCAGTATTTT.

The V and J genes are TRBV9 and TRBJ2-7, with 8 bases identical to TRBD1. The V gene end was trimmed by 4 bases and the J gene end by 3 bases; junction bases not matched to a gene: 12. The length of the CDR3 is 16 residues. Germline V lookup: CDR1 SGDLS, CDR2 YYNGEE. The DNA for the CDR3 is TGTGCCAGCAGCCGGACCCGGACAGGGAGTTACTACGAGCAGTACTTC. This codes for CASSRTRTGSYYEQYF.

This chain uses TRBV18 with TRBJ1-1, with D uncertain. This CDR3 has 14 amino acids. V lost 6 bases and J lost 3, with 14 bases in between. Per the germline V gene, CDR1 is KGHSH and CDR2 is LQKENI. In DNA, the CDR3 is TGTGCCAGCTCGCAAAAGACCGGGTACACTGAAGCTTTCTTT. Its translation is CASSQKTGYTEAFF.

J is TRBJ2-6 and V is TRBV6-5; TRBD1 or TRBD2 may be the D gene (5 bases each). V was clipped by 0 bases and J by 0 bases, with 6 bases between them. Germline V gene sequence: CDR1 MNHEY, CDR2 SVGAGI. The CDR3 has 16 amino acids. CDR3 loop: CASSYSGASGANVLTF. In nucleotides, the CDR3 is TGTGCCAGCAGTTACTCCGGGGCCTCTGGGGCCAACGTCCTGACTTTC.

The V call is TRBV10-1, the J call TRBJ1-4; the D gene is possibly TRBD1 (5 bases). The CDR3 has 15 residues. CDR1 and CDR2 from the germline V gene are WNHNN and SYGVQD (reference sequence). V was shortened by 2 bases and J by 8 bases, with 15 bases between the two germline ends. In DNA form, the CDR3 reads TGCGCCAGCAGTGAGAAGGGGACTATCCCCGAAAAACTGTTTTTT. This translates into CASSEKGTIPEKLFF.

This rearrangement joins TRBV6-4 to TRBJ1-3, with D unresolved. From germline, CDR1 is MRHNA and CDR2 SNTAGT. V was pared by 2 bases and J by 0 bases, with 5 bases between. The CDR3 is 14 amino acids. CDR3 residues: CASSDNRSGNTIYF. CDR3 nucleotide sequence: TGTGCCAGCAGTGACAACCGCTCTGGAAACACCATATATTTT.